A selection of T cell receptor beta chains follows, all from one sample in a study of beta chain features in type 1 diabetes. This table comes from immunoSEQ multiplex PCR, and its TCRdb copy is limited to in-frame clones, with some not included. Among fewer than 550,000 clones, about 10% were seen once, and the ten largest hold approximately 0.05%. Input material: naive CD4+ T cells from blood. Every receptor here comes from a young woman in good health. CDR3s include the opening cysteine and the closing phenylalanine or tryptophan. A D gene is named only where the DNA matches it firmly. Clone size is stated in some rows and not others, as once, few, many or a class when expanded.

D	size	V	J	CDR3	DNA
TRBD2	NA	TRBV28	TRBJ2-2	CASSLWRGDTGELFF	TGTGCCAGCAGTTTATGGCGGGGGGACACCGGGGAGCTGTTTTTT
NA	few	TRBV15	TRBJ1-6	CATSARQASPLHF	TGTGCCACCAGCGCCCGACAGGCTTCACCCCTCCACTTT
NA	NA	TRBV19	TRBJ2-2	CASTTRVNTGELFF	TGTGCCAGTACTACCAGGGTGAACACCGGGGAGCTGTTTTTT
NA	few	TRBV16	TRBJ2-2	CASSQYRQNTGELFF	TGTGCCAGCAGCCAATACAGGCAGAACACCGGGGAGCTGTTTTTT
TRBD1	few	TRBV7-7	TRBJ2-1	CASSPDRGRNNEQFF	TGTGCTAGCAGCCCAGACAGGGGGCGAAACAATGAGCAGTTCTTC
NA	NA	TRBV7-2	TRBJ2-5	CASSLNRGWETQYF	TGTGCCAGCAGCTTAAACCGGGGGTGGGAGACCCAGTACTTC
TRBD1	few	TRBV11-3	TRBJ1-4	CASSPTGQGKLFF	TGTGCCAGCAGCCCGACGGGACAGGGAAAACTGTTTTTT
NA	few	TRBV29-1	TRBJ2-3	CSVEGGGPSTDTQYF	TGCAGCGTTGAAGGCGGGGGCCCCAGCACAGATACGCAGTATTTT
NA	NA	TRBV7-9	TRBJ1-2	CASSLRTVEYGYTF	TGTGCCAGCAGCTTAAGAACAGTCGAATATGGCTACACCTTC
NA	NA	TRBV28	TRBJ1-6	CASRPAQGSGSPLHF	TGTGCCAGCAGGCCAGCACAGGGTTCTGGCTCACCCCTCCACTTT
NA	NA	TRBV5-1	TRBJ2-2	CASSLISLLGELFF	TGCGCCAGCAGCTTAATCAGCCTACTCGGGGAGCTGTTTTTT
NA	NA	TRBV11-2	TRBJ2-1	CASSSLRTNYNEQFF	TGTGCCAGCAGCTCCCTTAGGACTAACTACAATGAGCAGTTCTTC
NA	few	TRBV7-2	TRBJ1-5	CASSSFPGDQPQHF	TGTGCCAGCAGCTCATTTCCGGGGGATCAGCCCCAGCATTTT
NA	few	TRBV5-4	TRBJ1-1	CASSSEQGVTEAFF	TGTGCCAGCAGCTCCGAACAGGGAGTCACTGAAGCTTTCTTT
NA	few	TRBV5-4	TRBJ1-6	CASSLEDAGYNSPLHF	TGTGCCAGCAGCTTGGAGGATGCAGGGTATAATTCACCCCTCCACTTT
NA	few	TRBV2	TRBJ1-6	CASKGQSSYNSPLHF	TGTGCCAGCAAGGGGCAGAGCTCCTATAATTCACCCCTCCACTTT
NA	NA	TRBV10-3	TRBJ1-2	CAISQDGYYGYTF	TGTGCCATCAGCCAAGACGGTTACTATGGCTACACCTTC
NA	many	TRBV29-1	TRBJ1-1	CSVVGQTGTEAFF	TGCAGCGTTGTTGGACAGACGGGCACTGAAGCTTTCTTT
NA	NA	TRBV19	TRBJ1-1	CASSKNTEAFF	TGTGCCAGTTCGAAAAACACTGAAGCTTTCTTT
NA	few	TRBV4-2	TRBJ2-4	CASSQQSKIGGAIQYF	TGTGCCAGCAGCCAACAATCCAAGATAGGAGGGGCCATTCAGTACTTC
NA	many	TRBV13	TRBJ2-3	CASSFFGDFTDTQYF	TGTGCCAGCAGCTTTTTCGGGGATTTCACAGATACGCAGTATTTT
NA	few	TRBV2	TRBJ2-1	CASSEREGVYNEQFF	TGTGCCAGCAGTGAAAGGGAGGGGGTATACAATGAGCAGTTCTTC
NA	NA	TRBV20-1	TRBJ1-2	CSAHLNYGYTF	TGCAGTGCCCACCTAAACTATGGCTACACCTTC
NA	NA	TRBV4-2	TRBJ1-2	CASSWRATGNYGYTF	TGTGCCAGCAGCTGGAGAGCTACCGGAAACTATGGCTACACCTTC
NA	few	TRBV9	TRBJ2-3	CASSVSATDTQYF	TGTGCCAGCAGCGTATCGGCCACAGATACGCAGTATTTT
NA	NA	TRBV29-1	TRBJ2-3	CSVRTGTDTQYF	TGCAGCGTTCGTACCGGGACAGATACGCAGTATTTT
NA	few	TRBV4-3	TRBJ2-5	CASSQGTGANQETQYF	TGCGCCAGCAGCCAAGGTACAGGTGCCAACCAAGAGACCCAGTACTTC
NA	few	TRBV10-3	TRBJ2-1	CAISVASTETWSYNEQFF	TGTGCCATCAGCGTGGCCTCGACCGAAACGTGGTCCTACAATGAGCAGTTCTTC
NA	NA	TRBV10-3	TRBJ1-1	CAISPTGTLNTEAFF	TGTGCCATCAGTCCAACAGGAACCCTGAACACTGAAGCTTTCTTT
TRBD2	NA	TRBV7-2	TRBJ2-3	CASSDSSGTADTQYF	TGTGCCAGCAGCGACTCTAGCGGGACGGCAGATACGCAGTATTTT
NA	NA	TRBV5-1	TRBJ2-1	CASSLVREQFF	TGCGCCAGCAGCTTGGTGAGGGAGCAGTTCTTC